One and the same sample provided the 27 T cell receptor beta chains below, sequenced in a study of tumor-infiltrating lymphocytes in primary liver carcinoma. cDNA specific to TCR beta was made from 500 ng of total RNA, with a constant-region primer employed for priming. A slightly modified ARM-PCR protocol with three nested multiplex PCR rounds produced these TCR beta libraries. TRBV1-TRBV30 forward primers and a C-beta reverse primer were used in the first two PCR rounds, which each ran for about 9 cycles. MiXCR, run by TCRdb on the multiplex PCR reads, gives a single entry per CDR3 protein. The data hold roughly 78,000 distinct CDR3 sequences, with over 55% observed a single time. From unsorted bulk tissue weighing roughly 17-32 mg, DNA and RNA were co-extracted. The sequenced sample consisted of liver tumor tissue from sampling region 4. Subset reported: tumor region T4, right-lateral pole. The receptors shown here come from a woman between 55 and 75 years old with primary liver carcinoma and hepatitis B virus infection.

This chain joins TRBV6-6 and TRBJ1-5, with 8 bases fitting TRBD1. This CDR3 has 15 residues. The germline gives CDR1 MNHNY, CDR2 SVGAGI (reference sequence). J gave up 7 bases and V 2 bases, and 7 bases lay outside the gene matches. The CDR3 spells CASSYPYRGNQPQHF. In DNA, the CDR3 is TGTGCCAGCAGTTACCCATACAGGGGGAACCAGCCCCAGCATTTT.

The sample holds one count of this clonotype. Possible read error: a much larger clone is one base away. This chain joins TRBV5-5 and TRBJ2-1, with D unclear. Germline assignment: CDR1 SGHKS and CDR2 YYEKEE (reference sequence). The CDR3 covers 13 residues. CDR3 DNA: TGTGCCAGCAGCTCGGACGGCTACAAAGAGCAGTTCTTC. This gives the protein CASSSDGYKEQFF.

The chain combines TRBV11-1 with TRBJ2-2; TRBD2 agrees at 11 bases. Germline lookup yields CDR1 SGHAT and CDR2 FQDESV (reference sequence). This CDR3 spans 20 amino acids. J was trimmed by 3 bases and V by 6 bases; bases with no gene match: 18. This chain's CDR3 is CASRPTPGTSGTTDTGELFF. As DNA, the CDR3 is TGTGCCAGCAGGCCAACACCCGGGACTAGCGGCACTACGGACACCGGGGAGCTGTTTTTT.

As regards this clonotype: A much larger clone differs from this one at a single base, so this may be a read error. V gene TRBV14 combines with J gene TRBJ2-7, with D perhaps TRBD2 (7 bases). Germline CDR1 is SGHDN and CDR2 is FVKESK. The CDR3 consists of 17 residues. The CDR3 sequence is CDSSHFAGAGRLYEQYF. DNA of the CDR3: TGTGACAGCAGCCATTTCGCGGGGGCTGGTCGCCTCTACGAGCAGTACTTC.

J is TRBJ2-3 and V is TRBV11-2; D possibly corresponds to TRBD2 (5 bases). Germline V gene lookup returns CDR1 SGHAT and CDR2 FQNNGV. The length of the CDR3 is 14 residues. The CDR3 region has the DNA TGTGCGGGCAGCTTAGTTGGGAGCTCAGATACGCAGTATTTT. This translates into CAGSLVGSSDTQYF.

This chain connects TRBV6-5 to TRBJ2-3; D gene ambiguous. Trimming left V 5 bases short and J 6 bases short, with 15 bases between. The CDR3 extends over 14 amino acids. Germline assignment: CDR1 MNHEY and CDR2 SVGAGI. In nucleotides, the CDR3 is TGTGCCAGCAGTCCTAACCCTCGTGGCGATACGCAGTATTTT. It codes for CASSPNPRGDTQYF.

The rearrangement links TRBV5-1 to TRBJ2-2, with 10 bases matching TRBD1. The CDR3 consists of 15 residues. Germline V CDR1 and CDR2: SGHRS, YFSETQ. With 8 bases clipped from V and 7 bases from J, the junction kept 11 bases outside the gene matches. The CDR3 nucleotides read TGCGCCAGTAGTGGGGGACAGGGGTCCATCGGGGAGCTGTTTTTT. It specifies CASSGGQGSIGELFF.

The CDR3 sequence: CSVGRTPDVSLADTQYF. DNA of the CDR3: TGCAGCGTTGGGCGAACCCCGGACGTAAGCCTTGCAGATACGCAGTATTTT. The chain couples TRBV29-1 to TRBJ2-3; D gene ambiguous. Germline V CDR1 and CDR2: SQVTM, ANQGSEA. The CDR3 covers 17 residues. V was trimmed by 4 bases and J by 4 bases, leaving 24 bases between them.

With respect to this clonotype: Just one base apart from a much larger clone, this may be a read error. The chain links TRBV14 to TRBJ2-7; D gene unclear. The germline V gene encodes CDR1 SGHDN and CDR2 FVKESK. The CDR3 contains 13 residues. This CDR3 is CASRRTYSYERYF. CDR3 sequence (DNA): TGTGCCAGCAGGAGGACGTACTCCTACGAGCGGTACTTC.

The sample holds a few counts of this clonotype. The chain has TRBV11-1 and TRBJ2-1; D call uncertain. In germline, CDR1 is SGHAT, CDR2 FQDESV (reference sequence). The CDR3 is 14 amino acids. The V end lost 4 bases, the J end lost 3 bases, and 10 bases lay between the germline ends. The CDR3 protein is CASSSLAHYNEQFF. In DNA, the CDR3 is TGTGCCAGCAGCTCCCTGGCGCACTACAATGAGCAGTTCTTC.

With regard to this clonotype: Here the CDR3 omits its conserved ending phenylalanine or tryptophan, so a read error is the likely source. Because the CDR3's place on the DNA is in doubt, the DNA is left out and the CDR3 is given as listed by TCRdb. The rearrangement joins TRBV7-8 to TRBJ2-5. The CDR3 is 15 residues long, ends included. From germline, CDR1 is SGHVS and CDR2 FQNEAQ. CDR3 sequence reads: CASSLGFADQETQCL.

V gene TRBV12-3 or TRBV12-4 combines with J gene TRBJ1-1; D perhaps matches TRBD1 (5 bases). This CDR3 spans 14 amino acids. Trimming took 7 bases from V and 4 from J, leaving 16 bases between them. CDR3 amino acids: CASTRGSFSTEAFF. Here the CDR3 DNA reads TGTGCCAGCACACGGGGCTCATTCAGCACTGAAGCTTTCTTT.

In the case of this clonotype: At one of its ends the junction is not consistent with the germline gene, which may arise from a read error. This chain connects TRBV4-1 to TRBJ2-2, with TRBD2 matching over 11 bases. The CDR3 has 17 residues. Germline CDR1 MGHRA, CDR2 YSYEKL. CDR3 nucleotides: TGCGCCAGTAGCCGGGAAACTAGCGGGAGAGGGAAGGGGGAGCCGTTTTTT. Translated: CASSRETSGRGKGEPFF.

The CDR3 here is CVSSPGGGYTGELFF. In DNA, the CDR3 is TGTGTTAGCAGCCCGGGGGGAGGGTACACCGGGGAGCTGTTTTTT. The chain couples TRBV28 to TRBJ2-2, with 7 nucleotides matching TRBD2. Looked up from germline, CDR1 is MDHEN and CDR2 is SYDVKM. CDR3 length: 15 amino acids.

To note about this clonotype: Compared with germline, one end of the junction differs, possibly owing to a read error. The chain joins TRBV6-5 to TRBJ2-3, with a possible D match to TRBD2 (5 bases). The CDR3 spans 14 residues. Germline V gives CDR1 MNHEY, CDR2 SVGAGI. CDR3 bases: TGTGCCAGCAATCCTAGCTCTCGTGACGGTACGCATTATTTT. As protein: CASNPSSRDGTHYF.

A word on this clonotype: This clone may be a read error of a much larger clone one base away. DNA for the CDR3: TGCGTCAGCAGGAGGACGGGGCAGGGAGCCACAGATACGCAGTATTTT. Translating it yields CVSRRTGQGATDTQYF. V and J are TRBV5-1 and TRBJ2-3; the D gene could be TRBD1 or TRBD2 (5 bases each). The CDR3 covers 16 residues. Per the germline V gene, CDR1 is SGHRS and CDR2 is YFSETQ.

This clonotype was seen repeatedly, ten times or more. The V gene is TRBV7-9, the J gene TRBJ2-5; 7 bases line up with TRBD2. Germline CDR1 reads SEHNR; CDR2 reads FQNEAQ (reference sequence). This CDR3 has 13 amino acids. The V segment lost 5 bases and the J segment 5 bases; nucleotides outside the gene matches: 5. This CDR3 reads CASSQTSPETQYF. The CDR3, as DNA: TGTGCCAGCAGCCAGACTAGCCCGGAGACCCAGTACTTC.

This clonotype has a handful of counts. This chain uses TRBV7-6 with TRBJ2-1, with D possibly being TRBD2 (6 bases). Trimming left V 8 bases short and J 5 bases short, with 16 bases between. Germline lookup yields CDR1 SGHVS and CDR2 FNYEAQ. The CDR3 has 14 amino acids. DNA of the CDR3: TGTGCCAGCGGTCTAGGGGTAGCGGACAATGAGCAGTTCTTC. This encodes CASGLGVADNEQFF. Based on the CDR3 plus reference TRBV7-6 and TRBJ2-1, the full variable domain is GAGVSQSPRYKVTKRGQDVALRCDPISGHVSLYWYRQALGQGPEFLTYFNYEAQQDKSGLPNDRFSAERPEGSISTLTIQRTEQRDSAMYRCASGLGVADNEQFFGPGTRLTVL.

DNA for the CDR3: TGCAGTGCTAGAGATCCAGGTTCGGGGATCCTCACAGATACGCAGTATTTT. The encoded protein is CSARDPGSGILTDTQYF. The chain has TRBV20-1 and TRBJ2-3; the D gene is possibly TRBD2 (5 bases). Looked up from germline, CDR1 is DFQATT and CDR2 is SNEGSKA (reference sequence). V was pared by 0 bases and J by 2 bases, with 18 bases between. This CDR3 has 17 amino acids.

This clonotype is a singleton in its sample. The CDR3 end shows no conserved phenylalanine or tryptophan, and so a read error is likely. The DNA is left out, because the CDR3 cannot be placed on it with certainty; the CDR3 is given as TCRdb lists it. The chain links TRBV28 to TRBJ2-3; TRBD1 reflects the table's D call only, with no check against the DNA. CDR1 is MDHEN, CDR2 SYDVKM, per germline. Both ends counted, the CDR3 spans 12 residues. CDR3 region: CASRTGTDTKYY.

V gene TRBV11-1 combines with J gene TRBJ2-1, with TRBD2 matching over 11 bases. The CDR3 contains 16 residues. Germline assignment: CDR1 SGHAT and CDR2 FQDESV (reference sequence). V was pared by 7 bases and J by 6 bases, with 11 bases of the junction left unmatched. CDR3 coding DNA: TGTGCCAGCAACTCGACGACTAGCGGGAATCGCAATGAGCAGTTCTTC. Protein: CASNSTTSGNRNEQFF.

To note about this clonotype: This may be a read error, as it is one base from a much larger clone. V is TRBV6-4 and J is TRBJ2-3, with a weak D call TRBD1 (6 bases). The CDR3 runs to 14 residues. The V gene lost 2 bases and the J gene lost 1 base, with 7 bases spanning the gap. Per the germline V gene, CDR1 is MRHNA and CDR2 is SNTAGT. CDR3 coding DNA: TGTGCCAGCAGTGACCCAGGGGGCACAGATACGCAGTATTTT. It specifies CASSDPGGTDTQYF.

This clonotype was found a few times. This sequence joins TRBV28 and TRBJ2-5; D may be TRBD2 (5 bases). The CDR3 totals 14 residues. CDR1 MDHEN and CDR2 SYDVKM come from the germline V gene. The ends were cut back, 5 bases at V and 10 bases at J, with 20 bases in the middle. The CDR3 coding sequence is TGTGCCAGCAGTCCCATGAGGGCGAAGGTTGTCCAGTACTTC. Protein product: CASSPMRAKVVQYF.

A word on this clonotype: A much bigger clone sits one base away, suggesting this may be a read error. This chain connects TRBV7-9 to TRBJ1-2; no clear D gene. The CDR3 covers 12 residues. Germline V lookup: CDR1 SEHNR, CDR2 FQNEAQ (reference sequence). CDR3 sequence (DNA): TGTGCCGGCAGCTTAGTTACAGAAGGCTACACCTTC. Its protein is CAGSLVTEGYTF.

In regard to this clonotype: A read error may account for a junction end that differs from germline. The V gene is TRBV29-1, the J gene TRBJ2-2, with 8 bases fitting TRBD1. The CDR3 is 12 residues long. In germline, CDR1 is SQVTM, CDR2 ANQGSEA. This CDR3 reads CSAQGAALGLFF. The CDR3 DNA reads as TGCAGCGCGCAGGGGGCTGCTTTGGGGCTGTTTTTC.

This clonotype appeared many times. This chain joins TRBV12-3 or TRBV12-4 and TRBJ2-4, with 7 positions matching TRBD2. V gave up 8 bases and J gave up 8 bases; unmatched junction bases: 12. The CDR3 totals 14 residues. In DNA, the CDR3 is TGTGCCAGCGCCTGGGGCGGGAGTGTGGACATTCAGTACTTC. Translated: CASAWGGSVDIQYF.

In the case of this clonotype: A much larger clone sits a single nucleotide away, making a read error possible. This CDR3 is missing its conserved last phenylalanine or tryptophan, likely due to a read error. V usage is TRBV5-1 and J usage is TRBJ2-2; 9 bases align to TRBD1. The germline V gene encodes CDR1 SGHRS and CDR2 YFSETQ. The CDR3 sequence is 17 residues long. The ends lost 3 bases at V and 5 bases at J; junction bases unmatched: 11. As DNA, the CDR3 is TGCGCCAGCAGCTCCGGGACAGGGTTCAGTTGGACCGGGGAGCTGTTTTCT. Translated: CASSSGTGFSWTGELFS.